This TCR beta chain was recovered during a study of radiotherapy plus CTLA-4 blockade in lung cancer. About the study: Patients showed objective responses in 15% to 20% of cases and disease control in just over 30%.

Overall study findings and caveats: TCR clones from tumors expanded in blood after radiotherapy plus ipilimumab. It was early blood T cell clone dynamics, with interferon-beta, that reportedly best predicted response.

Worth noting for this clone: The antigen remains undetermined.

Profiled with immunoSEQ multiplex PCR; TCRdb holds only in-frame clones, not every one. The repertoire holds about 60,000 clones, with 72% as singletons. Deletions cut 5 bases from V and 0 bases from J, with 9 bases between. CDR1 is MNHEY, CDR2 SMNVEV, per germline (reference sequence). The CDR3 extends over 14 amino acids. Focal radiation with ipilimumab CTLA-4 blockade was given to patients with chemo-refractory metastatic non-small-cell lung cancer. The source was peripheral blood, collected from a patient treated with radiotherapy plus ipilimumab. V gene TRBV27 combines with J gene TRBJ2-3; D ambiguous. The receptor comes from a human donor with non-small cell lung cancer whose response to radiotherapy plus ipilimumab could not be evaluated. CDR3 protein: CASSTPTSTDTQYF. As DNA, the CDR3 is TGTGCCAGCAGTACTCCGACTAGCACAGATACGCAGTATTTT.